These T cell receptor beta chains were read from a single sample in a study of cytomegalovirus exposure and HLA in healthy donors. Profiled with immunoSEQ multiplex PCR; TCRdb holds only in-frame clones, not every one. This sample has roughly 150,000 clones; less than 90% occur once, and the top ten carry about 2.6%. The source material was PBMCs. The source of these receptors is a boy under 10 years old in good health and CMV-seronegative. CDR3s include the opening cysteine and the closing phenylalanine or tryptophan. The D gene is left open where the match is weak. Size tells how often a clone was seen (once, few, many) or the class of an expanded clone, and some rows leave it out.

j_gene	d_gene	v_gene	abundance	CDR3aa	CDR3nt
TRBJ1-1	-	TRBV16	-	CASSQSRLSEAFF	TGTGCCAGCAGCCAATCGCGGCTTTCTGAAGCTTTCTTT
TRBJ2-7	-	TRBV7-9	-	CASSFRDTKDEQYF	TGTGCCAGCAGCTTCCGGGACACCAAGGACGAGCAGTACTTC
TRBJ2-1	TRBD1	TRBV5-4	few	CASKLPGQVYNEQFF	TGTGCCAGCAAACTTCCGGGACAGGTCTACAATGAGCAGTTCTTC
TRBJ2-5	-	TRBV29-1	-	CSVDPVVSTQYF	TGCAGCGTTGATCCTGTCGTCAGTACCCAGTACTTC
TRBJ2-3	-	TRBV2	-	CASRTTRTSTDTQYF	TGTGCCAGCAGAACGACTAGAACTAGCACAGATACGCAGTATTTT
TRBJ2-3	TRBD2	TRBV9	-	CASSVGAGATDTQYF	TGTGCCAGCAGCGTAGGAGCGGGAGCAACAGATACGCAGTATTTT
TRBJ1-1	TRBD1	TRBV7-3	-	CASSYPGGGTEAFF	TGTGCCAGCAGCTATCCAGGGGGCGGCACTGAAGCTTTCTTT
TRBJ2-7	TRBD1	TRBV14	-	CASSRRQGFYEQYF	TGTGCCAGCAGCCGTAGACAGGGCTTCTACGAGCAGTACTTT
TRBJ1-1	-	TRBV12-2	-	CASRFGQGANNTEAFF	-
TRBJ2-5	-	TRBV5-4	-	CASSLDPGVAETQYF	TGTGCCAGCAGCTTGGATCCGGGGGTCGCGGAGACCCAGTACTTC
TRBJ2-3	-	TRBV2	-	CASRDSPSTDTQYF	TGTGCCAGCAGGGACAGTCCTAGCACAGATACGCAGTATTTT
TRBJ1-6	-	TRBV4-1	-	CASSQGQLDSPLHF	TGCGCCAGCAGCCAAGGACAGCTAGATTCACCCCTCCACTTT
TRBJ1-2	-	TRBV30	-	CAWSVRPLGCGATF	TGTGCCTGGAGTGTTCGGCCGCTCGGTTGCGGCGCCACCTTC
TRBJ2-3	-	TRBV12-5	-	CASGPSTDTQYF	TGTGCTAGTGGGCCTAGCACCGATACGCAGTATTTT
TRBJ2-1	-	TRBV9	-	CASTPLSIDPKAGRYNEQFF	TGTGCCAGCACCCCCCTCTCCATCGACCCTAAGGCAGGGAGGTACAATGAGCAGTTCTTC
TRBJ2-1	-	TRBV2	-	CATISRERSYNEQFF	TGTGCCACCATTTCACGGGAGAGGTCCTACAATGAGCAGTTCTTC
TRBJ2-3	TRBD2	TRBV15	-	CATSGPSTWGTSGGPTDTQYF	TGTGCCACCAGCGGTCCTTCCACTTGGGGGACTAGCGGGGGGCCTACAGATACGCAGTATTTT
TRBJ2-7	TRBD1	TRBV28	-	CASSLNMGQPNYEQYF	TGTGCCAGCAGCCTTAATATGGGACAGCCGAACTACGAGCAGTACTTC
TRBJ1-5	-	TRBV7-3	-	CASSLSVNQPQHF	TGTGCCAGCAGCTTATCAGTAAATCAGCCCCAGCATTTT
TRBJ1-1	-	TRBV9	-	CASSPSGVMNTEAFF	TGTGCCAGCAGCCCCTCCGGGGTAATGAACACTGAAGCTTTCTTT
TRBJ2-3	TRBD2	TRBV6-6	-	CASSSTSGGVTDTQYF	TGTGCCAGCAGTTCGACTAGCGGGGGGGTCACAGATACGCAGTATTTT
TRBJ1-3	TRBD1	TRBV29-1	-	CSVENTMNTGALGNTIYF	TGCAGCGTTGAAAACACCATGAACACAGGGGCTCTGGGAAACACCATATATTTT
TRBJ1-1	-	TRBV7-8	-	CASSPDPGQRGTEAFF	TGTGCCAGCAGCCCAGACCCAGGACAGCGCGGGACTGAAGCTTTCTTT
TRBJ1-1	-	TRBV27	-	CASSGVSAGGTEAFF	TGTGCCAGCAGTGGGGTCTCGGCGGGAGGGACTGAAGCTTTCTTT
TRBJ1-1	-	TRBV9	-	CASSDQGGEDTEAFF	TGTGCCAGCAGCGATCAAGGGGGGGAGGACACTGAAGCTTTCTTT
TRBJ1-6	-	TRBV9	-	CASSPGVNSPLHF	TGTGCCAGCTCCCCCGGGGTAAACTCACCCCTCCACTTT